The text below deals with one TCR beta chain. What it recognizes is unknown. A junction end diverges from the germline sequence, so it may reflect a read error. Under recently defined diagnostic criteria, the patients with Susac syndrome qualified as having definite or probable disease. This sample is drawn from a study of CD8 T cells in Susac syndrome. At the level of the study: When blood was collected, patients with Susac syndrome were therapy-naive, were taking corticosteroids, or were receiving intravenous immunoglobulin alone. General study findings and limits: When the CD4+ T cell repertoires of patients with Susac syndrome were examined, they did not show any clonal expansion.

Germline V CDR1 and CDR2: SGHRS, YFSETQ. This CDR3 has 16 residues. cDNA came from approximately 0.5 to 1 ug RNA primed by random hexamers. Amplification of TCR beta CDR3 was carried out by immunoSEQ multiplex PCR, which covered 54 Vbeta and 13 Jbeta segments. TCRdb fed the immunoSEQ multiplex PCR reads into MiXCR, producing one record per CDR3 protein. The top ten clones hold about 0.17% of a sample with about 150,000 distinct CDR3 sequences, roughly 95% of them seen once. This chain links TRBV5-1 with TRBJ2-5, with 9 nucleotides matching TRBD1. Source material: CD4+ T cells from PBMCs. This receptor was obtained from a human donor with Susac syndrome. CDR3 sequence: CATSEQPGQGQETQYF. CDR3 in DNA: TGCGCCACCAGCGAACAACCAGGACAGGGGCAAGAGACCCAGTACTTC.